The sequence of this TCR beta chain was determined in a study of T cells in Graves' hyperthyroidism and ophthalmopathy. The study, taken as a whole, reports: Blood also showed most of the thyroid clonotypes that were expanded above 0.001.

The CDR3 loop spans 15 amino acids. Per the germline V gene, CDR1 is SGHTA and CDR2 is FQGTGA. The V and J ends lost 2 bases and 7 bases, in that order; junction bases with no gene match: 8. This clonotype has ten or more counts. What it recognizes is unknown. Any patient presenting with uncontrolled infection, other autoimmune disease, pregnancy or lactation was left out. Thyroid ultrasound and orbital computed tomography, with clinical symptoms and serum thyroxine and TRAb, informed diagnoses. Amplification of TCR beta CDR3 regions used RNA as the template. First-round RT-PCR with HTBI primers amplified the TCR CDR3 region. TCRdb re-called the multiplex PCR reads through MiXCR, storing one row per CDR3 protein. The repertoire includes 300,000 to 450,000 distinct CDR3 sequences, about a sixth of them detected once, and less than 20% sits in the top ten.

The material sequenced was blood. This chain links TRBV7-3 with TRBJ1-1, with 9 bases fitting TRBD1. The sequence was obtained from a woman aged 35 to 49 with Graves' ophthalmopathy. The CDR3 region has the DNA TGTGCCAGCAGCTTATTGAACAGGGGGCGAAGTGAAGCTTTCTTT. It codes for CASSLLNRGRSEAFF.